The 20 T cell receptor beta chains in this list originate from one sample, sequenced in a study of immune evolution from preneoplasia to lung adenocarcinoma. Libraries were prepared by immunoSEQ multiplex PCR; TCRdb keeps only in-frame clonotypes and omits some of them. The sample lists about 6,400 clones, almost 80% seen once, with around 2.9% in the top ten. Material: FFPE minimally invasive lung adenocarcinoma tissue. These receptors were taken from a person aged 60-79 years with lung adenocarcinoma.

This clone was counted between two and nine times. This rearrangement joins TRBV5-4 to TRBJ2-1; 8 bases are a match to TRBD2. The CDR3 is made up of 12 amino acids. After removal of 7 bases from V and 8 bases from J, the junction contained 5 bases not matched to a gene. Germline lookup yields CDR1 SGHNT and CDR2 YYREEE (reference sequence). The DNA of the CDR3 is TGTGCCAGCCCCTCGGGAGGGGATGAGCAGTTCTTC. Protein product: CASPSGGDEQFF.

This clone was found a few times. This chain uses TRBV29-1 with TRBJ2-7, with TRBD1 as a possible D gene (5 bases). This CDR3 region has 14 residues. V lost 6 bases and J 0 bases, leaving 15 bases between the germline ends. CDR1 and CDR2 (germline): SQVTM, ANQGSEA. This chain's CDR3 is CSVYTDTSSYEQYF. The CDR3, as DNA: TGCAGCGTCTATACGGACACCAGCTCCTACGAGCAGTACTTC.

This sequence joins TRBV6-4 and TRBJ2-2, with TRBD2 as a possible D gene (5 bases). The germline V and J ends were trimmed by 4 bases and 5 bases, with 8 bases remaining between them. Germline values: CDR1 MRHNA, CDR2 SNTAGT. The CDR3 is made up of 13 amino acids. This CDR3 is CASSVGETGELFF. DNA of the CDR3: TGTGCCAGCAGTGTCGGGGAAACCGGGGAGCTGTTTTTT.

The CDR3 sequence: CASSFSRDLTIYEQYF. The CDR3 bases are TGTGCCAGCAGTTTCTCAAGGGACCTAACTATTTACGAGCAGTACTTC. The genes are TRBV28 and TRBJ2-7; either TRBD1 or TRBD2 may supply D (5 bases each). Germline V gene sequence: CDR1 MDHEN, CDR2 SYDVKM. The CDR3 length is 16 residues. The V end was cut by 3 bases, the J end by 4 bases, with 19 bases between.

This sequence joins TRBV25-1 and TRBJ1-2; D might be TRBD1 (5 bases). Germline CDR1 reads MGHDK; CDR2 reads SYGVNS. Trimming took off 10 bases at V and 0 bases at J, with 18 bases between the two ends. This CDR3 has 15 residues. CDR3 nucleotides: TGTGCCACCTCGGGCCGGGGCGGCCCTAACTATGGCTACACCTTC. Protein: CATSGRGGPNYGYTF.

The V gene is TRBV7-8, the J gene TRBJ2-7; no clear D. Trimming removed 5 bases at V and 2 bases at J, with 13 bases between. The CDR3 has 14 amino acids. Germline CDR1 and CDR2: SGHVS and FQNEAQ. The CDR3 DNA sequence: TGTGCCAGCAGCCCCTTGTGGAGCCCCTACGAGCAGTACTTC. The encoded protein is CASSPLWSPYEQYF.

This chain joins TRBV6-5 and TRBJ1-1; possibly TRBD1 for D (6 bases). From germline, CDR1 is MNHEY and CDR2 SVGAGI. V lost 0 bases, J lost 11 bases, and 13 bases lay in between. This CDR3 contains 13 residues. The CDR3 DNA sequence: TGTGCCAGCAGTTACTCGGGCCAGGGGTGGGCTTTCTTT. Encoded protein: CASSYSGQGWAFF.

This clone has just a few counts. The rearrangement uses TRBV9 and TRBJ2-1; D gene ambiguous. V was shortened by 4 bases and J by 3 bases, with 14 bases between the two germline ends. The germline V gene encodes CDR1 SGDLS and CDR2 YYNGEE. The CDR3 is made up of 15 amino acids. CDR3 sequence (DNA): TGTGCCAGCAGCCCCGAGGCCGACGGCTACAATGAGCAGTTCTTC. This codes for CASSPEADGYNEQFF.

This sequence joins TRBV18 and TRBJ2-5; TRBD2 might be the D (6 bases). Per the germline V gene, CDR1 is KGHSH and CDR2 is LQKENI. The CDR3 totals 14 residues. V shed 2 bases and J shed 5 bases, with 12 bases lying between them. CDR3 DNA sequence: TGTGCCAGCTCACCATTTTCGGGGAGGGAGACCCAGTACTTC. It translates to CASSPFSGRETQYF. Using reference TRBV18 and TRBJ2-5 for the parts outside the CDR3, the full variable domain is NAGVMQNPRHLVRRRGQEARLRCSPMKGHSHVYWYRQLPEEGLKFMVYLQKENIIDESGMPKERFSAEFPKEGPSILRIQQVVRGDSAAYFCASSPFSGRETQYFGPGTRLLVL.

V gene TRBV7-9 combines with J gene TRBJ1-2; D ambiguous. The germline V gene has CDR1 SEHNR and CDR2 FQNEAQ (reference sequence). V lost 0 bases and J lost 6, with 5 bases in between. The CDR3 extends over 12 amino acids. The CDR3 protein is CASSLAVDGYTF. CDR3 sequence (DNA): TGTGCCAGCAGCTTAGCCGTAGATGGCTACACCTTC.

This clone was seen only a few times. The V and J genes are TRBV7-6 and TRBJ1-1; tentatively, D is TRBD1 (6 bases). V was clipped by 2 bases and J by 4 bases, with 20 bases between them. The germline V gene has CDR1 SGHVS and CDR2 FNYEAQ. This CDR3 comprises 17 residues. The CDR3 DNA is TGTGCCAGCAGCTTAAGCGCCCCGGAGGGGGGAATCACTGAAGCTTTCTTT. It yields the protein CASSLSAPEGGITEAFF.

The rearrangement uses TRBV4-1 and TRBJ1-4, with D tentatively TRBD1 (5 bases). Germline assignment: CDR1 MGHRA and CDR2 YSYEKL. The V and J ends lost 5 bases and 4 bases respectively, with 11 bases between them. This CDR3 region has 14 residues. In DNA, the CDR3 is TGCGCCAGCAGCGTGGGACTGAGTAATGAAAAACTGTTTTTT. As protein: CASSVGLSNEKLFF.

The CDR3 DNA reads as TGTGCCAGCTCAACTCTAGTTCAAGAGACCCAGTACTTC. This sequence encodes CASSTLVQETQYF. The chain recombines TRBV18 with TRBJ2-5; D remains ambiguous. Per the germline V gene, CDR1 is KGHSH and CDR2 is LQKENI. V was pared by 5 bases and J by 2 bases, with 9 bases between. This CDR3 is built from 13 residues.

The gene calls are TRBV10-3 and TRBJ2-7, with 7 bases aligning to TRBD1. The CDR3 consists of 12 residues. The V gene's germline CDR1 is ENHRY and CDR2 SYGVKD. The V gene end was trimmed by 10 bases and the J gene end by 6 bases; junction bases not matched to a gene: 9. As DNA, the CDR3 is TGTGCCACCCGACAGGGAAATGGCGAGCAGTACTTC. Residues: CATRQGNGEQYF.

V and J are TRBV7-8 and TRBJ1-2; D gene uncertain. V lost 1 base and J lost 2, with 20 bases in between. Germline CDR1 reads SGHVS; CDR2 reads FQNEAQ. The CDR3 consists of 18 residues. Here the CDR3 DNA reads TGTGCCAGCAGCTTAGTGGAGGCTTGGCAGTCGGACAACTATGGCTACACCTTC. It specifies CASSLVEAWQSDNYGYTF. The variable domain in full, completed from reference TRBV7-8 and TRBJ1-2, reads GAGVSQSPRYKVAKRGQDVALRCDPISGHVSLFWYQQALGQGPEFLTYFQNEAQLDKSGLPSDRFFAERPEGSVSTLKIQRTQQEDSAVYLCASSLVEAWQSDNYGYTFGSGTRLTVV.

V is TRBV28 and J is TRBJ1-1, with TRBD1 as a possible D gene (6 bases). Germline CDR1 reads MDHEN; CDR2 reads SYDVKM. This CDR3 has 11 residues. Trimming removed 11 bases from V and 4 bases from J, with 11 bases in between. CDR3 sequence (DNA): TGTGCCGGAGGGGGAGTCACTGAAGCTTTCTTT. Translated, it gives CAGGGVTEAFF.

Notes on this clone: Other DNA sequences in this specimen translate into the identical CDR3. The chain couples TRBV2 to TRBJ2-7, with D perhaps TRBD2 (5 bases). Trimming removed 9 bases from V and 2 bases from J, with 14 bases in between. The CDR3 sequence is 13 residues long. The V gene's germline CDR1 is SNHLY and CDR2 FYNNEI. CDR3 in amino acids: CASSPGTPYEQYF. As DNA, the CDR3 is TGTGCCAGTTCCCCGGGAACACCCTACGAGCAGTACTTC.

This rearrangement joins TRBV2 to TRBJ2-7; D call uncertain. Trimming shortened V by 4 bases and J by 0 bases, and 10 bases separated the two germline ends. This CDR3 region has 14 residues. The germline gives CDR1 SNHLY, CDR2 FYNNEI. As DNA, the CDR3 is TGTGCCAGCAGTGTCGCGTTGAGCTCCTACGAGCAGTACTTC. Its translation is CASSVALSSYEQYF.

The gene calls are TRBV30 and TRBJ1-3, with D possibly TRBD1 on 5 matching bases. Germline loops: CDR1 GTSNPN, CDR2 SVGIG (reference sequence). This CDR3 is 15 amino acids long. Trimming removed 1 base at V and 2 bases at J, with 12 bases between. The CDR3, as DNA: TGTGCCTGGAGTGGGGGGATAGTAACTGGAAACACCATATATTTT. It yields the protein CAWSGGIVTGNTIYF.

In its sample, this clone was seen a few times. The chain recombines TRBV6-5 with TRBJ1-5, with 10 positions matching TRBD1. This CDR3 spans 15 amino acids. Per germline, CDR1 MNHEY and CDR2 SVGAGI. The V gene end was trimmed by 4 bases and the J gene end by 5 bases; junction bases not matched to a gene: 5. The CDR3 region has the DNA TGTGCCAGCAGTTGGAAGACAGGGGGCGATCAGCCCCAGCATTTT. This translates into CASSWKTGGDQPQHF.